The 13 T cell receptor beta chains given below trace back to one sample, sequenced in a study of blood T cell repertoires in COVID-19. Generated by immunoSEQ multiplex PCR, the TCRdb table keeps only in-frame clones and is missing some. This sample carries around 430,000 clones, around 88% of them seen once, and the ten largest clones take around 13%. Sequencing input: peripheral blood. The receptors were gathered from a woman between 50 and 59 years old with COVID-19, enrolled during active disease.

This chain joins TRBV7-9 and TRBJ1-2, with a possible D match to TRBD1 (6 bases). The CDR3 has 14 residues. The germline V gene encodes CDR1 SEHNR and CDR2 FQNEAQ (reference sequence). Between the trimmed V and J ends, which lost 5 bases and 4 bases, there was a span of 14 bases. CDR3 nucleotides: TGTGCCAGCAGCCCCGGACAGTCCCCCTATGGCTACACCTTC. Its protein is CASSPGQSPYGYTF.

The chain carries TRBV19 and TRBJ2-2; 7 nucleotides match TRBD2. The J segment lost 6 bases and the V segment lost 6 bases, leaving 13 bases of the junction unmatched. CDR1 and CDR2 from the germline V gene are LNHDA and SQIVND (reference sequence). The CDR3 sequence is 16 residues long. The CDR3 sequence: CASRGLAYGRPGELFF. The DNA of the CDR3 is TGTGCCAGTAGAGGGCTAGCTTACGGGAGGCCCGGGGAGCTGTTTTTT.

The chain uses TRBV14 and TRBJ1-4; 7 bases match TRBD1. V shed 4 bases, J shed 16 bases, and the junction held 9 bases outside the gene matches. Per the germline V gene, CDR1 is SGHDN and CDR2 is FVKESK. The CDR3 runs 12 residues. The CDR3 coding sequence is TGTGCCAGCAGCCGTGACAGGGTGGTACGGTTTTTT. Protein product: CASSRDRVVRFF.

DNA of the CDR3: TGTGCCAGCTCACCCCGCGCGGCTTACACTTCCTACGAGCAGTACTTC. Its protein product is CASSPRAAYTSYEQYF. The chain uses TRBV18 and TRBJ2-7; D gene ambiguous. There are 16 residues in the CDR3. V was shortened by 3 bases and J by 1 base, with 16 bases between the two germline ends. The germline gives CDR1 KGHSH, CDR2 LQKENI. Supplemented by reference TRBV18 and TRBJ2-7, the full variable domain reads NAGVMQNPRHLVRRRGQEARLRCSPMKGHSHVYWYRQLPEEGLKFMVYLQKENIIDESGMPKERFSAEFPKEGPSILRIQQVVRGDSAAYFCASSPRAAYTSYEQYFGPGTRLTVT.

The chain uses TRBV5-4 and TRBJ1-2; 11 bases fit TRBD1. The CDR3 loop spans 16 amino acids. V trimming: 4 bases; J trimming: 4 bases; junction bases outside the gene matches: 9. Per the germline V gene, CDR1 is SGHNT and CDR2 is YYREEE (reference sequence). CDR3 nucleotide sequence: TGTGCCAGCAGCCGGACAGGGGGCCGTGTTGGCTATGGCTACACCTTC. Its protein product is CASSRTGGRVGYGYTF.

This clone was recorded only once. The chain is built from TRBV11-2 and TRBJ1-5; the D gene is possibly TRBD1 (6 bases). The CDR3 consists of 13 residues. With 7 bases removed from V and 6 bases from J, the gap between germline ends came to 13 bases. Germline values: CDR1 SGHAT, CDR2 FQNNGV. The CDR3 is CASTRGGGQPQHF. The CDR3, as DNA: TGTGCCAGCACCCGAGGGGGGGGTCAGCCCCAGCATTTT.

The chain uses TRBV28 and TRBJ2-2, with D hard to call. The CDR3 is made up of 15 amino acids. In germline, CDR1 is MDHEN, CDR2 SYDVKM. Trimming removed 3 bases from V and 0 bases from J, with 8 bases in between. DNA for the CDR3: TGTGCCAGCAGTTTTCAGCGTACGAACACCGGGGAGCTGTTTTTT. Its translation: CASSFQRTNTGELFF.

The chain is built from TRBV27 and TRBJ1-1; 7 positions match TRBD1. Germline CDR1 is MNHEY and CDR2 is SMNVEV (reference sequence). The CDR3 runs 13 residues. V lost 5 bases to trimming and J lost 4 bases; unmatched junction nucleotides: 4. Here the CDR3 reads CASSAYRGTEAFF. CDR3 in DNA: TGTGCCAGCAGTGCCTACAGGGGCACTGAAGCTTTCTTT.

This clone was detected only a few times. The gene calls are TRBV5-6 and TRBJ2-7; the match to TRBD1 covers 9 bases. CDR1 SGHDT and CDR2 YYEEEE come from the germline V gene. Trimming removed 4 bases from V and 1 base from J; junction bases left unmatched: 9. The CDR3 is 16 amino acids. CDR3 sequence reads: CASSPVGQGRSYEQYF. CDR3 sequence (DNA): TGTGCCAGCAGCCCCGTTGGACAGGGGAGGTCCTACGAGCAGTACTTC.

The chain employs TRBV2 and TRBJ2-7, with 11 nucleotides matching TRBD1. Germline lookup yields CDR1 SNHLY and CDR2 FYNNEI. The CDR3 covers 15 residues. With V trimmed by 7 bases and J by 3 bases, 8 bases remained unmatched. DNA for the CDR3: TGTGCCAGCAAAAGGGAGGGGACAGGGGGCTACGAGCAGTACTTC. It is translated as CASKREGTGGYEQYF.

The chain uses TRBV7-3 and TRBJ2-1; TRBD1 matches 8 bases. V trimming: 1 base; J trimming: 3 bases; junction bases outside the gene matches: 8. Germline V gene lookup returns CDR1 SGHTA and CDR2 FQGTGA. The CDR3 has 17 residues. CDR3 region: CASSLRPPQGVYNEQFF. Written as DNA, the CDR3 is TGTGCCAGCAGCTTAAGACCCCCACAGGGGGTCTACAATGAGCAGTTCTTC.

This sequence joins TRBV4-1 and TRBJ1-2; 7 bases align to TRBD1. Germline CDR1 and CDR2: MGHRA and YSYEKL. The length of the CDR3 is 16 residues. The V gene end was trimmed by 4 bases and the J gene end by 2 bases; junction bases not matched to a gene: 10. The CDR3 coding sequence is TGCGCCAGCAGCCCATTCGCAAAGGACAGGAACTATGGCTACACCTTC. This codes for CASSPFAKDRNYGYTF.

V gene TRBV10-3 combines with J gene TRBJ1-1, with D unclear. The CDR3 loop spans 13 amino acids. Deletions cut 7 bases from V and 1 base from J, with 10 bases between. The germline V gene encodes CDR1 ENHRY and CDR2 SYGVKD. The CDR3: CAITGVANTEAFF. In DNA, the CDR3 is TGTGCCATCACCGGGGTGGCGAACACTGAAGCTTTCTTT.